The TCR beta chain described here comes from a study of regulatory T cells in long-lasting Graves disease. In this sample, this clonotype turned up a few times. This CDR3 has 12 residues. The germline V gene has CDR1 SGHTS and CDR2 YDEGEE. Deletions cut 0 bases from V and 11 bases from J, with 12 bases between. Arm-PCR of CDR3 regions and iRepertoire HTBI primers were used to build TCR beta libraries. TCRdb re-derived calls from the multiplex PCR reads in MiXCR, one entry per CDR3 protein. The sample lists 600,000 to 650,000 distinct CDR3 sequences, roughly 15% seen once, with approximately 18% in the top ten. The time point is: newly diagnosed GD, antithyroid drugs for less than 3 months. With RNA extracted from PBMCs as input, the TCR library was made. Diagnosis followed American Thyroid Association guidelines for Graves' disease. This same sample was also part of a study on T cells in Graves' hyperthyroidism and ophthalmopathy. Turning to that study: Thyroid ultrasound, orbital computed tomography, clinical symptoms, and serum thyroxine and TRAb underpinned diagnoses.

Sequencing used peripheral blood mononuclear cells (PBMCs), obtained at new diagnosis, from a patient treated with antithyroid drugs. This receptor was taken from a woman aged 25 to 45 with Graves disease. The gene calls are TRBV5-8 and TRBJ2-7, with a tentative D call TRBD2 (5 bases). In nucleotides, the CDR3 is TGTGCCAGCAGCTTGGAAAGGGTGAGGGAGTACTTC. This codes for CASSLERVREYF.